Detailed here is one T cell receptor beta chain. This clonotype was seen only a few times. This clone's antigen is unknown. No much larger clone is present one base from it, and per-base qualities are unavailable. The record originates from a study of identical twins (dated by TCRdb to 2016 to 2017). The study in broad terms: TCR alpha and beta repertoires from monozygotic twins, unrelated adults of various ages and cord blood were deep-sequenced to test whether fetal clonotypes persist. To rule out contamination, the twin experiments were replicated at different times with different library preparation protocols.

From the cysteine up to the phenylalanine, the CDR3 has a length of 18 residues. The CDR3 DNA has 54 bases and is translated from base 1. For this chain, trimming is 7 bases at the V end and 1 base at the J end, and the number of junction bases without a gene match is 14. Taken from the germline V gene, the CDR1 and CDR2 loops are SNHLY and FYNNEI. To prepare the library, 5' RACE was applied. TCRdb names Illumina HiSeq 2000 as the instrument used. Template switching introduced a universal primer binding site; the final cDNA contained a unique molecular identifier, enabling accurate counting of TCR cDNA molecules. First-strand cDNA for TCR alpha and beta chains was synthesized from specific primers in the conserved constant-segment region. To control for contamination, every cDNA library was double barcoded, receiving both a SMART-Mk sample barcode and Illumina barcodes. TruSeq adapter sequences along with Illumina sample barcodes were introduced in two successive PCR steps. Sequencing of the TCR alpha and beta cDNA libraries was done on the Illumina HiSeq platform using custom primers. In the authors' own workflow: MiGEC was used to process raw reads and extract unique molecular identifiers, and MiXCR was used to find CDR3 positions. For each individual, recombination models were inferred using an EM algorithm with the repgenHMM and IGoR tools. Shared clonotypes were analyzed with the tcR package in R, and sharing was normalized by the product of cloneset sizes. To study raw recombination free of thymic and clonal selection effects, out-of-frame nonproductive sequences were analyzed. In-frame beta chains were kept once TCRdb had trimmed the public reads at Q25 with fastp and called clones with MiXCR. For every CDR3 protein sequence, its rows merge into one entry that carries the most common genes and DNA. The V and J calls come from TCRdb's annotation, not from the publication. The sample profile shows hundreds of thousands of distinct CDR3 sequences; 6.1% of them were found once. The ten largest clonotypes hold roughly 1.6% of the sample.

Here is what the overall study found, with its caveats: Fewer insertions were carried by abundant cord blood beta clonotypes, a similar but weaker trend appeared in young adult naive repertoires, and no such trend appeared in memory repertoires. Out-of-frame TCR alpha sequences shared between twins showed an excess of low generation-probability sequences compared with coincidental sharing between unrelated individuals. Excess twin sharing in beta out-of-frame sequences was weaker because fewer shared sequences lowered the signal-to-noise ratio. Invariant T cells such as MAIT and iNKT could partly confound zero-insertion analyses, though diverse VJ usage argued against this for most clonotypes. In monozygotic twins, out-of-frame TCR alpha sharing was systematically underestimated by recombination models, although the models agreed with sharing between unrelated individuals. Because the same donors could not be followed over many years, the conclusions depended on cross-sectional statistical analysis.

Only healthy Caucasian donors were included. Three unrelated non-twin adults were additionally sequenced: a male aged 18 to 29, a male aged 50 to 60 and a female aged 50 to 60. Using Miltenyi CD45RO+ enrichment and human naive T-cell isolation kits, memory (CD45RO+) and naive T cells were isolated from PBMC. This clonotype was sampled from a man younger than 35 in good health. This chain joins TRBV2 to TRBJ2-3; 10 bases in between match TRBD2. The source material was naive T cells sorted from blood. The cell subset or site label on this specimen signifies: cells isolated with a human naive T-cell isolation kit. The CDR3 protein sequence reads: CASMVKAGGSRRTDTQYF. The nucleotides read TGTGCCAGCATGGTTAAAGCGGGAGGGAGTCGACGCACAGATACGCAGTATTTT. Reference TRBV2 and TRBJ2-3 genes cover what lies past the CDR3, so the full variable domain is EPEVTQTPSHQVTQMGQEVILRCVPISNHLYFYWYRQILGQKVEFLVSFYNNEISEKSEIFDDQFSVERPDGSNFTLKIRSTKLEDSAMYFCASMVKAGGSRRTDTQYFGPGTRLTVL.